The T cell receptor beta chain described here comes from a study of post-analysis software for immune sequencing data. Researchers reported that TCR beta cDNA libraries carried unique molecular identifiers. MiXCR, run by TCRdb on the PCR reads, gives a single entry per CDR3 protein. This sample has hundreds of thousands of distinct CDR3 sequences, with roughly 46% found just once. This CDR3 spans 13 amino acids. Trimming removed 4 bases from V and 5 bases from J, with 10 bases in between. The sample holds a few counts of this clonotype. No antigen is known for it. Study conclusions and caveats: Clustering by F measure revealed strong co-clustering among samples prepared together in one batch. Among multiple sclerosis patients, normalized Chao1 diversity was significantly below that of controls. The five TRBV segments detected at higher frequency in patients than in controls included TRBV5-6, TRBV5-1 and TRBV20-1.

The chain employs TRBV12-3 or TRBV12-4 and TRBJ2-3; D is possibly TRBD2 (6 bases). The sequence derives from a girl aged 5-17 years with multiple sclerosis. The specimen was blood. The CDR3 reads CASSSGLEDTQYF. The CDR3, as DNA: TGTGCCAGCAGTTCGGGACTGGAAGATACGCAGTATTTT.